This passage covers 8 T cell receptor beta chains from one sample sequenced in a study of CD8 T cells in Susac syndrome. It was with random hexamers that about 0.45 to 1 ug RNA was reverse transcribed. TCRdb re-called the immunoSEQ multiplex PCR reads with MiXCR, one entry per CDR3 protein. This sample carries 100,000 to 150,000 distinct CDR3 sequences, around 75% of them seen once, and the ten largest clones take 0.5% to 0.65%. Sequencing was performed on CD8+ T cells from PBMCs. These receptors were taken from a human donor with multiple sclerosis.

CDR3 nucleotides: TGTGCCAGCAGAGACAGGGCAGGAGTTACTGAAGCTTTCTTT. Its translation: CASRDRAGVTEAFF. The chain has TRBV27 and TRBJ1-1, with 7 bases that match TRBD1. Trimming cost V 6 bases and J 5 bases; bases outside gene matches: 9. Germline lookup yields CDR1 MNHEY and CDR2 SMNVEV (reference sequence). CDR3 length: 14 amino acids.

The V call is TRBV24-1, the J call TRBJ2-2; 7 bases fit TRBD1. This CDR3 is 13 amino acids long. Per germline, CDR1 KGHDR and CDR2 SFDVKD. The V gene end was trimmed by 7 bases and the J gene end by 4 bases; junction bases not matched to a gene: 2. The CDR3 loop is CATRTGSTGELFF. CDR3 nucleotide sequence: TGTGCCACCAGGACAGGGTCCACCGGGGAGCTGTTTTTT.

The V gene is TRBV19, the J gene TRBJ2-2; D not resolved. The germline V gene encodes CDR1 LNHDA and CDR2 SQIVND (reference sequence). The length of the CDR3 is 21 residues. Trimming cost V 0 bases and J 4 bases, with 27 bases left between them. The CDR3 region has the DNA TGTGCCAGTAGTATAGATCGTCGTTCTCTATCCCATCTGATACCCACCGGGGAGCTGTTTTTT. Its translation: CASSIDRRSLSHLIPTGELFF.

This clonotype came up once. The gene calls are TRBV9 and TRBJ1-1; no reliable D call. Germline CDR1 and CDR2: SGDLS and YYNGEE. Between the trimmed V and J ends, which lost 0 bases and 1 base, there was a span of 10 bases. The length of the CDR3 is 15 residues. CDR3 in amino acids: CASSVAGEWNTEAFF. The CDR3 DNA follows: TGTGCCAGCAGCGTAGCCGGGGAATGGAACACTGAAGCTTTCTTT.

The chain recombines TRBV11-2 with TRBJ1-1; a weak D match, TRBD1 (5 bases). CDR1 and CDR2 (germline): SGHAT, FQNNGV. Trimming removed 2 bases from V and 7 bases from J, with 8 bases in between. The CDR3 has 12 amino acids. DNA of the CDR3: TGTGCCAGCAGCTTAACGAGGGGTGAAGCTTTCTTT. Translation gives CASSLTRGEAFF.

The genes are TRBV14 and TRBJ2-1; TRBD2 is a possible D gene (6 bases). CDR1 is SGHDN and CDR2 is FVKESK in the germline V gene. Trimming took off 6 bases at V and 6 bases at J, with 15 bases between the two ends. The length of the CDR3 is 14 residues. The CDR3 region has the DNA TGTGCCAGCAGACGACCTGGAGCGGGCAATGAGCAGTTCTTC. Translated: CASRRPGAGNEQFF. The full variable domain, rest sourced from reference TRBV14 and TRBJ2-1, is EAGVTQFPSHSVIEKGQTVTLRCDPISGHDNLYWYRRVMGKEIKFLLHFVKESKQDESGMPNNRFLAERTGGTYSTLKVQPAELEDSGVYFCASRRPGAGNEQFFGPGTRLTVL.

This sequence joins TRBV21-1 and TRBJ2-3; the table calls TRBD2, which could not be checked here. TRBV21-1 is a pseudogene. This CDR3 region has 15 residues. The CDR3 nucleotides read TGTGCCAGCAGCAAAAGTCCAGCTAGCACAGATACGCAGTATTTT. Translation gives CASSKSPASTDTQYF.

The J gene is TRBJ2-7, the V gene TRBV5-4; the D gene is possibly TRBD2 (5 bases). The germline CDR1 and CDR2 sequences are SGHNT and YYREEE (reference sequence). The CDR3 loop spans 13 amino acids. V gave up 4 bases and J gave up 3 bases, with 11 bases separating them. CDR3 nucleotide sequence: TGTGCCAGCAGCCGCGACGGGAACTACGAGCAGTACTTC. Translation: CASSRDGNYEQYF.